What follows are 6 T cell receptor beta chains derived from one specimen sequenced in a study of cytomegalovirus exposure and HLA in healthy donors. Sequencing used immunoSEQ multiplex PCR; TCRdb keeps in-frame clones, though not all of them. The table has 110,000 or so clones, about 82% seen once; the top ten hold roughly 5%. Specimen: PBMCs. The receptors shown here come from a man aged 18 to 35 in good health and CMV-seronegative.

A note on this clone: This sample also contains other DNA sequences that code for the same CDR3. In DNA form, the CDR3 reads TGTGCCAGCAGTGAAAGGGGGAATCAGCCCCAGCATTTT. Its protein product is CASSERGNQPQHF. V is TRBV2 and J is TRBJ1-5, with a tentative D call TRBD1 (6 bases). CDR3 length: 13 residues. V gave up 2 bases and J gave up 4 bases, with 6 bases separating them. Germline CDR1 and CDR2: SNHLY and FYNNEI.

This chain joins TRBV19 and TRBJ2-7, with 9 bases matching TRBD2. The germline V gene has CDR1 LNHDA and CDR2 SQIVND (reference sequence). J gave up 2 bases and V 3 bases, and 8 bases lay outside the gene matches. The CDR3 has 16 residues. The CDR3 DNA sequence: TGTGCCAGTAGTATTAATAGCGGGAGTTTCACCTACGAGCAGTACTTC. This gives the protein CASSINSGSFTYEQYF.

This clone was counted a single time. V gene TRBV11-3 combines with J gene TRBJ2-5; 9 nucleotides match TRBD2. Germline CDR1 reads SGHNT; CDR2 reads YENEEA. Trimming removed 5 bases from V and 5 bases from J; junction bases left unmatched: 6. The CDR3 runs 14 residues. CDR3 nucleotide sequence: TGTGCCAGCAGCCGCGGGGGGGCCCGGGAGACCCAGTACTTC. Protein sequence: CASSRGGARETQYF.

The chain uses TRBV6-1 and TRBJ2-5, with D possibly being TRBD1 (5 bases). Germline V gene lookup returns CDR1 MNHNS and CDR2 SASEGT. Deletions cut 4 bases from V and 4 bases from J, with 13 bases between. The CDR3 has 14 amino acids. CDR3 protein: CASSGTTVGETQYF. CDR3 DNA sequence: TGTGCCAGCAGTGGGACAACGGTTGGAGAGACCCAGTACTTC.

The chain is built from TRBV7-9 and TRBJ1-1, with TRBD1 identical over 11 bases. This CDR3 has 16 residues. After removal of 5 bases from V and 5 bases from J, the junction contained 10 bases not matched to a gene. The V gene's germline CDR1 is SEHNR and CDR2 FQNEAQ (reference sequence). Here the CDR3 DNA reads TGTGCCAGCAGCACTCCCCGGACAGGGGGCGGAACTGAAGCTTTCTTT. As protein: CASSTPRTGGGTEAFF.

The CDR3 DNA reads TGTGCCATCGGCAGGGTTGTGAACACTGAAGCTTTCTTT. It is translated as CAIGRVVNTEAFF. The rearrangement uses TRBV10-3 and TRBJ1-1; D may be TRBD1 (5 bases). Trimming shortened V by 8 bases and J by 0 bases, and 10 bases separated the two germline ends. CDR3 size: 13 residues. Germline V gene sequence: CDR1 ENHRY, CDR2 SYGVKD.